This is a list of T cell receptor beta chains from one sample in a study of blood T cell repertoires in COVID-19. The data were produced by immunoSEQ multiplex PCR, yet TCRdb's version contains in-frame clones alone and is incomplete. The repertoire holds about 200,000 clones, about 86% seen once, with 6.5% to 9.5% in the top ten. The material sequenced was PBMCs or T cells enriched from blood (not recorded which). These receptors were obtained from a man aged 35 to 55 who had recovered from COVID-19. The CDR3 runs from the conserved cysteine through the conserved F or W. D genes are given only for firm matches. The size field is filled for only some rows; it gives once, few, many or a size class.

abundance: -; j_gene: TRBJ2-1; d_gene: -; v_gene: TRBV19; CDR3nt: TGTGCCAGTAGTTTACAGGGTGCGTCCTACAATGAGCAGTTCTTC; CDR3aa: CASSLQGASYNEQFF
abundance: once; j_gene: TRBJ1-2; d_gene: -; v_gene: TRBV5-8; CDR3nt: TGTGCCAGCAGCTACACTCGGACAGCCAATAACTATGGCTACACCTTC; CDR3aa: CASSYTRTANNYGYTF
abundance: -; j_gene: TRBJ1-5; d_gene: TRBD1; v_gene: TRBV19; CDR3nt: TGTGCCAGTAGTAATACAGGGGCCGCCAATCAGCCCCAGCATTTT; CDR3aa: CASSNTGAANQPQHF
abundance: -; j_gene: TRBJ1-6; d_gene: -; v_gene: TRBV3-1/TRBV3-2; CDR3nt: TGTGCCAGCAGCCAGCGGGAGAATTCACCCCTCCACTTT; CDR3aa: CASSQRENSPLHF
abundance: once; j_gene: TRBJ1-2; d_gene: -; v_gene: TRBV3-1/TRBV3-2; CDR3nt: TGTGCCAGCAGCCCCACAGAGTACTATGGCTACACCTTC; CDR3aa: CASSPTEYYGYTF
abundance: -; j_gene: TRBJ1-1; d_gene: -; v_gene: TRBV2; CDR3nt: TGTGCCAGCAGTGTCCCAGGGTTGAACACTGAAGCTTTCTTT; CDR3aa: CASSVPGLNTEAFF
abundance: -; j_gene: TRBJ2-7; d_gene: TRBD2; v_gene: TRBV10-3; CDR3nt: TGTGCCATCAGTGTGGGGACTAGCGTCTACGAGCAGTACTTC; CDR3aa: CAISVGTSVYEQYF
abundance: -; j_gene: TRBJ2-1; d_gene: -; v_gene: TRBV11-3; CDR3nt: TGTGCCAGCAGCCAAGGGGTGGCGAATGAGCAGTTCTTC; CDR3aa: CASSQGVANEQFF
abundance: -; j_gene: TRBJ2-2; d_gene: TRBD1; v_gene: TRBV9; CDR3nt: TGTGCCAGCAGCGTCGGGACAGGGGGAGGGTCCGGGGAGCTGTTTTTT; CDR3aa: CASSVGTGGGSGELFF
abundance: few; j_gene: TRBJ2-7; d_gene: TRBD1; v_gene: TRBV27; CDR3nt: TGTGCCAGCAGTTTATCAGGGACAGGGGTTCAGGAGCAGTACTTC; CDR3aa: CASSLSGTGVQEQYF
abundance: -; j_gene: TRBJ2-3; d_gene: -; v_gene: TRBV4-2; CDR3nt: TGTGCCAGCAGCCAAGGCACTACAACGTCTAGCACAGATACGCAGTATTTT; CDR3aa: CASSQGTTTSSTDTQYF
abundance: -; j_gene: TRBJ1-1; d_gene: -; v_gene: TRBV5-1; CDR3nt: TGCGCCAGCAGCTTGCCGGACAGTTTGAACACTGAAGCTTTCTTT; CDR3aa: CASSLPDSLNTEAFF
abundance: -; j_gene: TRBJ2-1; d_gene: TRBD1; v_gene: TRBV7-9; CDR3nt: TGTGCCAGCAACGTGGGGGACAGGGGGATCGATGAGCAGTTCTTC; CDR3aa: CASNVGDRGIDEQFF
abundance: -; j_gene: TRBJ1-5; d_gene: -; v_gene: TRBV19; CDR3nt: TGTGCCAGTAGTATCAGTAGCAATCAGCCCCAGCATTTT; CDR3aa: CASSISSNQPQHF
abundance: -; j_gene: TRBJ1-3; d_gene: -; v_gene: TRBV21-1; CDR3nt: TGTGCCAGCAGCTTCTTTCTCGGGGTTATTGATTCTGGAAACACCATATATTTT; CDR3aa: CASSFFLGVIDSGNTIYF
abundance: -; j_gene: TRBJ2-3; d_gene: TRBD2; v_gene: TRBV5-4; CDR3nt: TGTGCCAGCAGCCTGGGGGATAGCGGGGGGGCTGGCACAGATACGCAGTATTTT; CDR3aa: CASSLGDSGGAGTDTQYF
abundance: -; j_gene: TRBJ2-7; d_gene: TRBD1; v_gene: TRBV5-1; CDR3nt: TGCGCCAGCAGCTTGTTTGTCGGACAGGGCCATTTCGAGCAGTACTTC; CDR3aa: CASSLFVGQGHFEQYF
abundance: -; j_gene: TRBJ1-3; d_gene: -; v_gene: TRBV6-5; CDR3nt: TGTGCCAGCAGTCGCGGGGCCTCTGGAAACACCATATATTTT; CDR3aa: CASSRGASGNTIYF
abundance: -; j_gene: TRBJ2-5; d_gene: TRBD2; v_gene: TRBV29-1; CDR3nt: TGCAGCGTTGGGGGACTAGCGGGGCAAGAGACCCAGTACTTC; CDR3aa: CSVGGLAGQETQYF
abundance: -; j_gene: TRBJ1-6; d_gene: TRBD1; v_gene: TRBV2; CDR3nt: TGTGCCAGCATCCGGGACAGGGGTGGAAATTCACCCCTCCACTTT; CDR3aa: CASIRDRGGNSPLHF
abundance: -; j_gene: TRBJ1-2; d_gene: TRBD1; v_gene: TRBV15; CDR3nt: TGTGCCACCAGCAGAGATGAGGGACAGTTGGCAAAGACCTTC; CDR3aa: CATSRDEGQLAKTF
abundance: -; j_gene: TRBJ1-1; d_gene: -; v_gene: TRBV11-2; CDR3nt: TGTGCCAGCAGCTTAGAGGCAGGGGCCGGCACTGAAGCTTTCTTT; CDR3aa: CASSLEAGAGTEAFF
abundance: few; j_gene: TRBJ1-5; d_gene: TRBD1; v_gene: TRBV19; CDR3nt: TGTGCCAGCTCCGCGACAGGGAAGTCCCTCCAGCCCCAGCATTTT; CDR3aa: CASSATGKSLQPQHF
abundance: -; j_gene: TRBJ1-2; d_gene: -; v_gene: TRBV4-1; CDR3nt: TGCGCCAGCAGCCAAGAGATTCGGCGGGATAGAGTAGGCTACACCTTC; CDR3aa: CASSQEIRRDRVGYTF
abundance: many; j_gene: TRBJ2-7; d_gene: -; v_gene: TRBV7-2; CDR3nt: TGTGCCAGCAGCTCCCAAGGGAGCTCCTACGAGCAGTACTTC; CDR3aa: CASSSQGSSYEQYF
abundance: -; j_gene: TRBJ2-2; d_gene: TRBD1; v_gene: TRBV2; CDR3nt: TGTGCCAGCAGTGAAACGTCAGGGGGCAACACCGGGGAGCTGTTTTTT; CDR3aa: CASSETSGGNTGELFF
abundance: -; j_gene: TRBJ2-3; d_gene: TRBD2; v_gene: TRBV24-1; CDR3nt: TGTGCCACCAGGTTTACTAGCGGGGGGACAGATACGCAGTATTTT; CDR3aa: CATRFTSGGTDTQYF
abundance: -; j_gene: TRBJ1-2; d_gene: TRBD1; v_gene: TRBV30; CDR3nt: TGTGCCTGGGAGGGACAGGATATCTATGGCTACACCTTC; CDR3aa: CAWEGQDIYGYTF
abundance: -; j_gene: TRBJ2-7; d_gene: -; v_gene: TRBV7-8; CDR3nt: TGTGCCAGCAGCTTACCCGACAAGAGGGCTACGAGCTCCTACGAGCAGTACTTC; CDR3aa: CASSLPDKRATSSYEQYF
abundance: -; j_gene: TRBJ1-5; d_gene: -; v_gene: TRBV19; CDR3nt: TGTGCCAGTAGTGGTTCCGTAGATCAGCCCCAGCATTTT; CDR3aa: CASSGSVDQPQHF
abundance: once; j_gene: TRBJ1-1; d_gene: TRBD1; v_gene: TRBV6-1; CDR3nt: TGTGCCAGCAATACAGGGGGTGGCACTGAAGCTTTCTTT; CDR3aa: CASNTGGGTEAFF
abundance: once; j_gene: TRBJ1-1; d_gene: -; v_gene: TRBV7-9; CDR3nt: TGTGCCAGCAGCCTTAAAGGTCCAGCGGAGGAAGCTTTCTTT; CDR3aa: CASSLKGPAEEAFF
abundance: -; j_gene: TRBJ1-6; d_gene: -; v_gene: TRBV28; CDR3nt: TGTGCCAGCAGTTCCCCGGGGGGCCATAATTCACCCCTCCACTTT; CDR3aa: CASSSPGGHNSPLHF
abundance: -; j_gene: TRBJ1-6; d_gene: -; v_gene: TRBV30; CDR3nt: TGTGCCTGGAGTCCGGGAGACTCGAGCTCCTATAATTCACCCCTCCACTTT; CDR3aa: CAWSPGDSSSYNSPLHF
abundance: many; j_gene: TRBJ1-5; d_gene: -; v_gene: TRBV3-1/TRBV3-2; CDR3nt: TGTGCCAGCAGCCAAAGTGATGCGAGTCAGCCCCAGCATTTT; CDR3aa: CASSQSDASQPQHF
abundance: -; j_gene: TRBJ2-2; d_gene: -; v_gene: TRBV18; CDR3nt: TGTGCCAGCTCACCACCGAACAGGGCAAACACCGGGGAGCTGTTTTTT; CDR3aa: CASSPPNRANTGELFF
abundance: -; j_gene: TRBJ2-7; d_gene: TRBD1; v_gene: TRBV24-1; CDR3nt: TGTGCCACCAGTGCAGGGGGCCGCGACGAGCAGTACTTC; CDR3aa: CATSAGGRDEQYF
abundance: -; j_gene: TRBJ1-2; d_gene: -; v_gene: TRBV7-9; CDR3nt: TGTGCCAGCAGCTTAGCGGTCATGAGGTTTACCTATGGCTACACCTTC; CDR3aa: CASSLAVMRFTYGYTF
abundance: -; j_gene: TRBJ1-1; d_gene: -; v_gene: TRBV2; CDR3nt: TGTGCCAGCAAACTGAACGAAATGAACACTGAAGCTTTCTTT; CDR3aa: CASKLNEMNTEAFF
abundance: -; j_gene: TRBJ1-1; d_gene: -; v_gene: TRBV19; CDR3nt: TGTGCCGTTAGTAAGGTTTCCAGAGGGAGGACTGAAGCTTTCTTT; CDR3aa: CAVSKVSRGRTEAFF
abundance: -; j_gene: TRBJ2-7; d_gene: -; v_gene: TRBV20-1; CDR3nt: TGCAGTGCTAGAGACAACTACGAGCAGTACTTC; CDR3aa: CSARDNYEQYF
abundance: -; j_gene: TRBJ2-7; d_gene: TRBD1; v_gene: TRBV6-5; CDR3nt: TGTGCCAGCAGTTACCGGACAGGGGTCGACGAGCAGTACTTC; CDR3aa: CASSYRTGVDEQYF
abundance: few; j_gene: TRBJ2-2; d_gene: TRBD2; v_gene: TRBV19; CDR3nt: TGTGCCATTAGGAGGACTAGCGGGGAATCCGGGGAGCTGTTTTTT; CDR3aa: CAIRRTSGESGELFF